This T cell receptor beta chain originates from a study of T cells in Graves' hyperthyroidism and ophthalmopathy. Whole-study results and caveats: The model made its ophthalmopathy prediction, and onset followed a median approximately 6 months later. Within blood appeared most thyroid clonotypes that had expanded above 0.001.

A word on this clonotype: Its antigen is unidentified.

Germline CDR1 and CDR2: MGHRA and YSYEKL. CDR3 length: 17 residues. Trimming shortened V by 0 bases and J by 2 bases, and 17 bases separated the two germline ends. Patients were excluded for uncontrolled infection, other autoimmune disease, pregnancy or lactation. Extraction of PBMCs used roughly 9.3 ml of fresh peripheral blood. TCR beta CDR3 regions were amplified from RNA transcripts. RT-PCR in the first round (using the HTBI primer set) targeted the TCR CDR3. Each CDR3 protein is one row after TCRdb ran MiXCR on the multiplex PCR reads. The profile covers 250,000 to 300,000 distinct CDR3 sequences, with around 15% appearing a single time and approximately 60% taken by the ten largest.

This sequence joins TRBV4-1 and TRBJ2-7; maybe TRBD1 (5 bases). This clonotype originated in a woman aged 55-69 years with Graves' ophthalmopathy. The sample consisted of blood. The CDR3 loop is CASSQDRLQARAYEQYF. For the CDR3, the DNA is TGCGCCAGCAGCCAAGATCGCCTGCAGGCCAGGGCCTACGAGCAGTACTTC.